One and the same sample provided the 25 T cell receptor beta chains below, sequenced in a study of cytomegalovirus exposure and HLA in healthy donors. PCR employed 60 Vbeta and 13 Jbeta primers. TCRdb's table, derived via immunoSEQ multiplex PCR, lists solely in-frame clones and lacks some. Its clone listing holds roughly 50,000 clones. The sample taken for sequencing was PBMCs. The receptor set was obtained from a woman aged 60-70 years in good health and CMV-seropositive.

The V call is TRBV4-1, the J call TRBJ2-1, with 9 bases aligning to TRBD2. J gave up 9 bases and V 0 bases, and 6 bases lay outside the gene matches. Germline CDR1 MGHRA, CDR2 YSYEKL. This CDR3 spans 15 amino acids. In nucleotides, the CDR3 is TGCGCCAGCAGCCAAGATATTGGCGGGGGGGCTGAGCAGTTCTTC. It is translated as CASSQDIGGGAEQFF.

The chain combines TRBV5-1 with TRBJ1-2, with D possibly being TRBD1 (6 bases). V lost 3 bases, J lost 6 bases, and 21 bases lay in between. The CDR3 totals 16 residues. From germline, CDR1 is SGHRS and CDR2 YFSETQ. CDR3 region: CASSSNPPQGLDGYTF. As DNA, the CDR3 is TGCGCCAGCAGCTCCAATCCCCCACAGGGTTTGGATGGCTACACCTTC.

CDR3 protein: CASSLDSDTGELFF. The CDR3 DNA is TGCGCCAGCAGCTTGGATAGCGACACCGGGGAGCTGTTTTTT. The chain links TRBV5-1 to TRBJ2-2, with D possibly being TRBD2 (5 bases). The CDR3 is 14 residues long. Trimming left V 0 bases short and J 3 bases short, with 6 bases between. Germline V gene sequence: CDR1 SGHRS, CDR2 YFSETQ. The entire variable domain, with the rest obtained from reference TRBV5-1 and TRBJ2-2, is as follows: KAGVTQTPRYLIKTRGQQVTLSCSPISGHRSVSWYQQTPGQGLQFLFEYFSETQRNKGNFPGRFSGRQFSNSRSEMNVSTLELGDSALYLCASSLDSDTGELFFGEGSRLTVL.

The rearrangement links TRBV6-6 to TRBJ1-6, with D uncertain. Germline V gene sequence: CDR1 MNHNY, CDR2 SVGAGI (reference sequence). Trimming took 0 bases from V and 10 from J, leaving 13 bases between them. The CDR3 contains 15 residues. DNA for the CDR3: TGTGCCAGCAGTTACTCGATCGGGGTAAGGTCACCCCTCCACTTT. Translation: CASSYSIGVRSPLHF.

The V gene is TRBV5-6, the J gene TRBJ2-2; D is perhaps TRBD1 (5 bases). There are 15 residues in the CDR3. Germline CDR1 and CDR2: SGHDT and YYEEEE. Trimming pared 2 bases from V and 4 bases from J, leaving 12 bases between. CDR3 DNA: TGTGCCAGCAGCTTTTTGGGGCCGAGCACCGGGGAGCTGTTTTTT. Protein product: CASSFLGPSTGELFF.

The V gene is TRBV10-2, the J gene TRBJ2-7, with 7 bases that match TRBD1. The CDR3 consists of 17 residues. Trimming removed 3 bases from V and 2 bases from J; junction bases left unmatched: 13. CDR1 is WSHSY and CDR2 is SAAADI in the germline V gene. The CDR3 nucleotides read TGCGCCAGCAGTGAAACAGGGGCCAGGGTGGGCGCCTACGAGCAGTACTTC. Translation: CASSETGARVGAYEQYF.

V and J are TRBV2 and TRBJ2-3; 12 bases are a match to TRBD2. The CDR3 covers 15 residues. J was trimmed by 1 base and V by 5 bases; bases with no gene match: 1. Germline V lookup: CDR1 SNHLY, CDR2 FYNNEI. CDR3 DNA sequence: TGTGCCAGCAGTTGGACTAGCGGGGGCACAGATACGCAGTATTTT. Its translation is CASSWTSGGTDTQYF.

This chain uses TRBV2 with TRBJ1-5; weak D call: TRBD1 (6 bases). The germline gives CDR1 SNHLY, CDR2 FYNNEI. The CDR3 runs to 14 residues. With 6 bases removed from V and 2 bases from J, the gap between germline ends came to 11 bases. For the CDR3, the DNA is TGTGCCAGCAGAGGGACAAGTGGCAATCAGCCCCAGCATTTT. Translated: CASRGTSGNQPQHF.

The chain links TRBV29-1 to TRBJ1-2, with 10 positions matching TRBD1. J lost 2 bases, V lost 4 bases, and 1 base had no gene match. This CDR3 is 13 amino acids long. Germline lookup yields CDR1 SQVTM and CDR2 ANQGSEA. The CDR3, as DNA: TGCAGCGTTGTGGGACAGGGGAACTATGGCTACACCTTC. Protein: CSVVGQGNYGYTF.

The CDR3 sequence: CASRLQSRGYGNQPQHF. Here the CDR3 DNA reads TGTGCCAGCCGCCTCCAATCTAGAGGGTACGGCAATCAGCCCCAGCATTTT. This chain connects TRBV19 to TRBJ1-5; no firm D call. CDR3 length equals 17 residues. V dropped 9 bases and J dropped 2 bases, with 23 bases sitting between them. Germline lookup yields CDR1 LNHDA and CDR2 SQIVND (reference sequence).

CDR3 sequence reads: CASSPPMTGGNTEAFF. CDR3 sequence (DNA): TGTGCCAGCTCACCACCTATGACAGGCGGTAACACTGAAGCTTTCTTT. V gene TRBV18 combines with J gene TRBJ1-1; D is perhaps TRBD1 (6 bases). Trimming removed 0 bases from V and 2 bases from J, with 13 bases in between. This CDR3 contains 16 residues. Germline V gives CDR1 KGHSH, CDR2 LQKENI. The complete variable domain, with remaining parts taken from reference TRBV18 and TRBJ1-1, reads NAGVMQNPRHLVRRRGQEARLRCSPMKGHSHVYWYRQLPEEGLKFMVYLQKENIIDESGMPKERFSAEFPKEGPSILRIQQVVRGDSAAYFCASSPPMTGGNTEAFFGQGTRLTVV.

CDR3 coding DNA: TGCGCCAGCAGCCCGACCGGGTGGGGCGATTCCTACGAGCAGTACTTC. Translating it yields CASSPTGWGDSYEQYF. This chain joins TRBV5-1 and TRBJ2-7, with a weak D call TRBD1 (5 bases). Germline CDR1 and CDR2: SGHRS and YFSETQ. CDR3 length: 16 amino acids. Trimming shortened V by 4 bases and J by 1 base, and 18 bases separated the two germline ends.

The CDR3, as DNA: TGTGCCTCTACCGGAGGGATGAACACTGAAGCTTTCTTT. Its translation: CASTGGMNTEAFF. J is TRBJ1-1 and V is TRBV10-3; D uncertain. CDR1 is ENHRY and CDR2 is SYGVKD in the germline V gene. The V end was cut by 11 bases, the J end by 0 bases, with 13 bases between. The CDR3 has 13 residues.

This chain joins TRBV15 and TRBJ2-5, with D maybe TRBD2 (6 bases). Germline CDR1 reads LNHNV; CDR2 reads YYDKDF (reference sequence). CDR3 length: 15 residues. V was trimmed by 4 bases and J by 1 base, leaving 13 bases between them. This CDR3 reads CATSNSGLLQETQYF. CDR3 nucleotide sequence: TGTGCCACCAGCAACAGCGGGCTCCTCCAAGAGACCCAGTACTTC.

The gene calls are TRBV5-4 and TRBJ1-5, with 7 bases that match TRBD1. V shed 4 bases, J shed 5 bases, and the junction held 6 bases outside the gene matches. The CDR3 totals 14 residues. Germline CDR1 is SGHNT and CDR2 is YYREEE (reference sequence). The CDR3 DNA sequence: TGTGCCAGCAGCCAGGACAGGCCCGATCAGCCCCAGCATTTT. Protein product: CASSQDRPDQPQHF.

The chain uses TRBV9 and TRBJ1-1; no definite D call. Germline CDR1 is SGDLS and CDR2 is YYNGEE. V was clipped by 0 bases and J by 8 bases, with 11 bases between them. The CDR3 runs to 13 residues. The CDR3 reads CASSVVFGGEAFF. The CDR3 DNA sequence: TGTGCCAGCAGCGTAGTTTTTGGAGGGGAAGCTTTCTTT.

V is TRBV27 and J is TRBJ1-1; D may be TRBD1 (5 bases). The CDR3 covers 15 residues. The germline V and J ends were trimmed by 2 bases and 2 bases, with 12 bases remaining between them. Per germline, CDR1 MNHEY and CDR2 SMNVEV (reference sequence). The CDR3 protein is CASSLRGRDNTEAFF. CDR3 DNA: TGTGCCAGCAGTTTAAGGGGTCGAGATAACACTGAAGCTTTCTTT.

Note on this clone: Sequence at one end of the junction differs from germline and may be a read error. The chain recombines TRBV12-5 with TRBJ1-2; D unclear. Germline CDR1 LGHNT, CDR2 FRNRAP. CDR3 length: 12 amino acids. Here the CDR3 reads CASGLSGYGHTF. In DNA, the CDR3 is TGTGCTAGTGGTTTGTCGGGGTATGGCCACACCTTC.

The chain couples TRBV9 to TRBJ1-1; possibly TRBD1 for D (5 bases). This CDR3 comprises 14 residues. CDR1 and CDR2 from the germline V gene are SGDLS and YYNGEE. V lost 6 bases, J lost 0 bases, and 12 bases lay in between. CDR3 in amino acids: CASTTDTMNTEAFF. As DNA, the CDR3 is TGTGCCAGCACCACGGACACCATGAACACTGAAGCTTTCTTT.

The chain has TRBV6-1 and TRBJ1-1; possibly TRBD1 for D (5 bases). The germline V gene encodes CDR1 MNHNS and CDR2 SASEGT. CDR3 length equals 15 residues. V was pared by 2 bases and J by 3 bases, with 13 bases between. The CDR3, as DNA: TGTGCCAGCAGTGAACCCGGGGGGGGGTACACTGAAGCTTTCTTT. This encodes CASSEPGGGYTEAFF.

This sequence joins TRBV5-1 and TRBJ1-5; weak D call: TRBD1 (6 bases). Germline V gene sequence: CDR1 SGHRS, CDR2 YFSETQ. This CDR3 region has 13 residues. Trimming took off 0 bases at V and 6 bases at J, with 7 bases between the two ends. In DNA, the CDR3 is TGCGCCAGCAGCTTGGAGGGGGTTCAGCCCCAGCATTTT. As protein: CASSLEGVQPQHF.

The rearrangement uses TRBV2 and TRBJ1-5; tentative D call: TRBD1 (6 bases). CDR1 is SNHLY, CDR2 FYNNEI, per germline. V shed 11 bases and J shed 4 bases, with 21 bases lying between them. The CDR3 spans 15 residues. The CDR3 bases are TGTGCCGGACGTGGGGGCGACAAACCAAATCAGCCCCAGCATTTT. This encodes CAGRGGDKPNQPQHF. Filled out from reference TRBV2 and TRBJ1-5, the complete variable domain reads EPEVTQTPSHQVTQMGQEVILRCVPISNHLYFYWYRQILGQKVEFLVSFYNNEISEKSEIFDDQFSVERPDGSNFTLKIRSTKLEDSAMYFCAGRGGDKPNQPQHFGDGTRLSIL.

This rearrangement joins TRBV6-1 to TRBJ2-7; tentative D call: TRBD2 (6 bases). There are 15 residues in the CDR3. In germline, CDR1 is MNHNS, CDR2 SASEGT. Trimming cost V 6 bases and J 0 bases, with 15 bases left between them. The CDR3 is CASRGGLSSSYEQYF. DNA of the CDR3: TGTGCCAGCAGGGGGGGTCTTTCGAGCTCCTACGAGCAGTACTTC.

The gene calls are TRBV18 and TRBJ2-3; D is possibly TRBD1 (5 bases). V lost 2 bases to trimming and J lost 5 bases, with 14 bases between them. The CDR3 runs 15 residues. The germline V gene has CDR1 KGHSH and CDR2 LQKENI. CDR3 amino acids: CASSPNTGAVDTQYF. CDR3 DNA sequence: TGTGCCAGCTCACCAAATACAGGTGCCGTAGATACGCAGTATTTT.

The chain recombines TRBV7-9 with TRBJ2-7; tentative D call: TRBD1 (6 bases). Per the germline V gene, CDR1 is SEHNR and CDR2 is FQNEAQ (reference sequence). The V end lost 0 bases, the J end lost 7 bases, and 13 bases lay between the germline ends. The CDR3 spans 14 residues. CDR3 protein: CASSLAGLGTEQYF. The CDR3 nucleotides read TGTGCCAGCAGCTTAGCTGGTTTGGGGACAGAGCAGTACTTC.